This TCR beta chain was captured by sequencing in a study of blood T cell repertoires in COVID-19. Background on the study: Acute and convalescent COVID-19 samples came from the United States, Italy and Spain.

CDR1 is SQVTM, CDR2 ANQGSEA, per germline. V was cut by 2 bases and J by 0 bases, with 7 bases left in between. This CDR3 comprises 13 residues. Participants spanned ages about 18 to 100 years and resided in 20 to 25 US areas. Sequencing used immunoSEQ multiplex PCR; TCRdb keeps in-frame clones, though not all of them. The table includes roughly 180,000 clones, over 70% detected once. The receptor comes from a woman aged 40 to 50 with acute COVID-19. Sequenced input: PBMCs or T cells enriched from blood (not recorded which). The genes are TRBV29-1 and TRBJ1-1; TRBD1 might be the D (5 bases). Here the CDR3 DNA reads TGCAGCGTTGAAACAGGATTGAACACTGAAGCTTTCTTT. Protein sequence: CSVETGLNTEAFF.